Following are 27 T cell receptor beta chains from one sample sequenced in a study of response to subunit inactivated influenza vaccine (dated by TCRdb to 2017 to 2018). Library prep was done by RT-PCR. Sequenced on an Illumina HiSeq 2500. The public reads were reanalyzed by TCRdb: fastp trimming at Q25, MiXCR alignment, in-frame beta chains only. Rows with a matching CDR3 protein are joined into one entry that keeps the most common DNA and genes. The sample has about 520,000 distinct CDR3 sequences on record, around 7.9% of them singletons. The ten largest clones add up to roughly 13% of the sample. This specimen was PBMCs from blood, taken around 25 months after vaccination. The receptors shown here come from a man aged 50 to 75 who received an inactivated influenza vaccine. Donor details come from another sample of the same person, matched by shared clones.

This clonotype was detected ten times or more. This chain links TRBV7-8 with TRBJ1-1; 7 nucleotides line up with TRBD1. This CDR3 comprises 15 residues. Trimming took 1 base from V and 6 from J; bases not matched to a gene: 8. The V gene's germline CDR1 is SGHVS and CDR2 FQNEAQ. The CDR3 coding sequence is TGTGCCAGCAGCTTAGGTGACAGGGTCCCGCCTGAAGCTTTCTTT. Translated: CASSLGDRVPPEAFF.

In its sample, this clonotype was seen a few times. This chain joins TRBV5-1 and TRBJ2-7; TRBD2 might be the D (6 bases). V lost 4 bases, J lost 3 bases, and 14 bases lay in between. The CDR3 runs to 14 residues. Germline V gives CDR1 SGHRS, CDR2 YFSETQ. The CDR3 DNA is TGCGCCAGCAGCACGGACCGCGGGGACTACGAGCAGTACTTC. It is translated as CASSTDRGDYEQYF. Full variable domain (rest looked up from reference TRBV5-1 and TRBJ2-7): KAGVTQTPRYLIKTRGQQVTLSCSPISGHRSVSWYQQTPGQGLQFLFEYFSETQRNKGNFPGRFSGRQFSNSRSEMNVSTLELGDSALYLCASSTDRGDYEQYFGPGTRLTVT.

This clonotype has more than one count but fewer than ten. The J gene is TRBJ2-7, the V gene TRBV7-2; 7 bases map to TRBD2. The J segment lost 3 bases and the V segment lost 4 bases, leaving 9 bases of the junction unmatched. The CDR3 runs 15 residues. Looked up from germline, CDR1 is SGHTA and CDR2 is FQGNSA. Written as DNA, the CDR3 is TGTGCCAGCAGCTCGGGGGGAGCCAAGTACTACGAGCAGTACTTC. Encoded protein: CASSSGGAKYYEQYF.

The chain employs TRBV4-3 and TRBJ1-4; D uncertain. From germline, CDR1 is LGHNA and CDR2 YSLEER. The length of the CDR3 is 16 residues. V dropped 4 bases and J dropped 3 bases, with 15 bases sitting between them. CDR3 coding DNA: TGCGCCAGCAGCCGGAGGATGGACGGAGCTAATGAAAAACTGTTTTTT. This codes for CASSRRMDGANEKLFF.

The DNA for the CDR3 is TGTGCCAGCAGTTTAAATCGCCAGGGTGATGGCTACACCTTC. It encodes CASSLNRQGDGYTF. The J gene is TRBJ1-2, the V gene TRBV27; perhaps TRBD1 as D (5 bases). Germline V gene data show CDR1 as MNHEY and CDR2 as SMNVEV (reference sequence). The CDR3 contains 14 residues. V was trimmed by 2 bases and J by 6 bases, leaving 13 bases between them.

This clonotype occurred a few times. The chain is built from TRBV5-1 and TRBJ2-1; 7 bases map to TRBD1. Germline CDR1 is SGHRS and CDR2 is YFSETQ. V was clipped by 4 bases and J by 7 bases; unmatched bases: 8. This CDR3 contains 14 residues. The CDR3 region has the DNA TGCGCCAGCAGCACCGGGACAGAAGGAAATGAGCAGTTCTTC. Encoded protein: CASSTGTEGNEQFF.

This clonotype showed up many times. The gene calls are TRBV6-5 and TRBJ2-7, with 9 bases aligning to TRBD1. The CDR3 is made up of 12 amino acids. The J segment lost 5 bases and the V segment lost 10 bases, leaving 6 bases of the junction unmatched. Per the germline V gene, CDR1 is MNHEY and CDR2 is SVGAGI. DNA for the CDR3: TGTGCCACCGGGGACAGGGCAGACGAGCAGTACTTC. The encoded protein is CATGDRADEQYF.

The table lists this clonotype with a few counts. This sequence joins TRBV12-3 or TRBV12-4 and TRBJ1-1; D is ambiguous. V was shortened by 5 bases and J by 8 bases, with 15 bases between the two germline ends. The CDR3 length is 13 residues. This CDR3 is CASSPWVASEAFF. DNA for the CDR3: TGTGCCAGCAGTCCCTGGGTAGCCTCCGAAGCTTTCTTT.

This clonotype was seen more than once but under ten times. V and J are TRBV27 and TRBJ2-1, with 8 bases that match TRBD2. V dropped 6 bases and J dropped 0; count of bases not matched to a gene: 10. CDR1 and CDR2 from the germline V gene are MNHEY and SMNVEV (reference sequence). CDR3 length: 17 residues. The CDR3 sequence: CASRRLATSSSYNEQFF. The CDR3 DNA follows: TGTGCCAGCAGACGACTAGCGACAAGTTCCTCCTACAATGAGCAGTTCTTC.

There are many counts of this clonotype. The J gene is TRBJ1-2, the V gene TRBV10-3, with 7 nucleotides matching TRBD1. Germline CDR1 reads ENHRY; CDR2 reads SYGVKD. This CDR3 comprises 14 residues. The V segment lost 4 bases and the J segment 2 bases; nucleotides outside the gene matches: 4. The CDR3 loop reads CAISVGRGNYGYTF. The DNA of the CDR3 is TGTGCCATCAGTGTGGGCAGGGGGAACTATGGCTACACCTTC.

This clonotype has ten or more counts. CDR3: CASSSDRLNYGYTF. The CDR3 DNA reads TGCGCCAGCAGCTCGGACAGATTAAACTATGGCTACACCTTC. The rearrangement links TRBV5-1 to TRBJ1-2, with D possibly TRBD1 on 6 matching bases. CDR1 is SGHRS, CDR2 YFSETQ, per germline. V was shortened by 3 bases and J by 2 bases, with 11 bases between the two germline ends. This CDR3 has 14 amino acids. The whole variable domain, filled in from reference TRBV5-1 and TRBJ1-2, reads KAGVTQTPRYLIKTRGQQVTLSCSPISGHRSVSWYQQTPGQGLQFLFEYFSETQRNKGNFPGRFSGRQFSNSRSEMNVSTLELGDSALYLCASSSDRLNYGYTFGSGTRLTVV.

The sample holds many counts of this clonotype. The chain carries TRBV7-9 and TRBJ1-6; 8 bases are a match to TRBD1. In germline, CDR1 is SEHNR, CDR2 FQNEAQ (reference sequence). The CDR3 spans 17 residues. The J segment lost 1 base and the V segment lost 2 bases, leaving 4 bases of the junction unmatched. CDR3 nucleotides: TGTGCCAGCAGCTTACAGACAGGGGCGTCCTATAATTCACCCCTCCACTTT. Amino acid sequence: CASSLQTGASYNSPLHF.

The J gene is TRBJ2-5, the V gene TRBV5-1; 10 positions agree with TRBD1. After removal of 5 bases from V and 4 bases from J, the junction contained 8 bases not matched to a gene. Germline lookup yields CDR1 SGHRS and CDR2 YFSETQ. This CDR3 comprises 15 residues. The CDR3 DNA follows: TGCGCCAGCAGACCCACGACAGGGGGCGGAGAGACCCAGTACTTC. As protein: CASRPTTGGGETQYF.

This clonotype appeared a few times. V and J are TRBV10-1 and TRBJ2-7; D gene ambiguous. Trimming cost V 2 bases and J 3 bases, with 11 bases left between them. Germline V gene data show CDR1 as WNHNN and CDR2 as SYGVQD (reference sequence). The CDR3 has 14 amino acids. The CDR3, as DNA: TGCGCCAGCAGTGAGATGGGTGGTCGCTACGAGCAGTACTTC. The encoded protein is CASSEMGGRYEQYF.

The table lists this clonotype with a few counts. The chain uses TRBV10-3 and TRBJ1-2; 7 bases are shared with TRBD1. With V trimmed by 0 bases and J by 9 bases, 10 bases remained unmatched. Germline values: CDR1 ENHRY, CDR2 SYGVKD. CDR3 length: 15 amino acids. The CDR3 DNA follows: TGTGCCATCAGTGAGTCCGGGACAGAAGGCGGTCGCTACACCTTC. Protein sequence: CAISESGTEGGRYTF.

This clonotype was seen more than once but under ten times. The rearrangement joins TRBV15 to TRBJ1-5; weak D call: TRBD1 (6 bases). V dropped 5 bases and J dropped 2 bases, with 10 bases sitting between them. The length of the CDR3 is 14 residues. Germline CDR1 is LNHNV and CDR2 is YYDKDF (reference sequence). In DNA, the CDR3 is TGTGCCACCAGCCCGGGACACGGCAATCAGCCCCAGCATTTT. Translating it yields CATSPGHGNQPQHF.

The genes are TRBV12-3 or TRBV12-4 and TRBJ2-2; D ambiguous. CDR3 length equals 14 residues. V gave up 6 bases and J gave up 6 bases, with 14 bases separating them. This CDR3 reads CASSPLGMAGELFF. CDR3 DNA sequence: TGTGCCAGCAGCCCTCTTGGAATGGCCGGGGAGCTGTTTTTT.

Comments on this clonotype: One end of the junction is discordant with germline, which a read error may explain. J is TRBJ2-5 and V is TRBV7-6; D might be TRBD2 (7 bases). There are 15 residues in the CDR3. Germline CDR1 and CDR2: SGHVS and FNYEAQ. CDR3 sequence reads: CASSRQRGGQESQYF. CDR3 sequence (DNA): TGTGCCAGCAGCCGCCAAAGGGGGGGCCAAGAGAGCCAGTACTTC.

As to this clonotype: A much larger clone sits a single nucleotide away, making a read error possible. The chain has TRBV10-3 and TRBJ2-2, with D tentatively TRBD2 (6 bases). Germline V CDR1 and CDR2: ENHRY, SYGVKD. The CDR3 length is 13 residues. This chain's CDR3 is CAITVTNTGGLFF. The DNA of the CDR3 is TGTGCCATCACAGTAACAAACACCGGGGGGCTGTTTTTT.

This chain uses TRBV4-3 with TRBJ2-2; the D gene is possibly TRBD1 (6 bases). Germline lookup yields CDR1 LGHNA and CDR2 YSLEER. The CDR3 is made up of 16 amino acids. V lost 1 base and J lost 0, with 9 bases in between. This chain's CDR3 is CASSQGRGSNTGELFF. The CDR3 region has the DNA TGCGCCAGCAGCCAAGGCAGGGGCTCGAACACCGGGGAGCTGTTTTTT.

This clonotype was detected ten times or more. The chain carries TRBV27 and TRBJ2-2, with D perhaps TRBD1 (6 bases). The CDR3 contains 13 residues. Trimming shortened V by 6 bases and J by 5 bases, and 10 bases separated the two germline ends. Germline CDR1 MNHEY, CDR2 SMNVEV (reference sequence). CDR3 nucleotides: TGTGCCAGCAGCTTCGACAGGACCGGGGAGCTGTTTTTT. Encoded protein: CASSFDRTGELFF.

This clonotype has at least ten counts. This chain connects TRBV28 to TRBJ2-7; D is unresolved. The CDR3 is 13 amino acids. Germline values: CDR1 MDHEN, CDR2 SYDVKM. V was trimmed by 3 bases and J by 5 bases, leaving 11 bases between them. The chain's CDR3 is CASSFLQTHEQYF. The CDR3 DNA is TGTGCCAGCAGTTTTCTACAGACCCACGAGCAGTACTTC.

This clonotype was observed at least ten times. J is TRBJ2-2 and V is TRBV5-1, with 12 bases matching TRBD2. J lost 0 bases, V lost 4 bases, and 7 bases had no gene match. CDR1 is SGHRS and CDR2 is YFSETQ in the germline V gene. The CDR3 spans 18 residues. The CDR3 is CASSVSTSGGANTGELFF. The CDR3 coding sequence is TGCGCCAGCAGCGTCTCGACTAGCGGGGGCGCGAACACCGGGGAGCTGTTTTTT.

This clonotype was seen ten or more times. V gene TRBV12-3 or TRBV12-4 combines with J gene TRBJ2-6; D ambiguous. CDR3 length equals 13 residues. V lost 11 bases and J lost 4, with 12 bases in between. CDR3: CAGKSAGANVLTF. In nucleotides, the CDR3 is TGTGCCGGAAAGTCGGCAGGGGCCAACGTCCTGACTTTC.

At least ten counts were recorded for this clonotype. The chain employs TRBV6-5 and TRBJ2-2; the D gene could be TRBD1 or TRBD2 (6 bases each). Germline lookup yields CDR1 MNHEY and CDR2 SVGAGI. Trimming cost V 0 bases and J 7 bases, with 12 bases left between them. The CDR3 totals 15 residues. The CDR3 loop is CASSYSGGGHGELFF. CDR3 bases: TGTGCCAGCAGTTACTCAGGGGGAGGCCACGGGGAGCTGTTTTTT.

This clonotype has at least ten counts. The chain joins TRBV12-3 or TRBV12-4 to TRBJ1-5; weak D call: TRBD1 (5 bases). The CDR3 has 13 residues. V lost 4 bases and J lost 1, with 5 bases in between. The CDR3 coding sequence is TGTGCCAGCAGTTGGGGGAGCAATCAGCCCCAGCATTTT. Translation: CASSWGSNQPQHF.

The table lists this clonotype with a few counts. The chain has TRBV7-2 and TRBJ2-1, with 7 bases matching TRBD1. Per the germline V gene, CDR1 is SGHTA and CDR2 is FQGNSA. The CDR3 spans 15 residues. The V segment lost 4 bases and the J segment 1 base; nucleotides outside the gene matches: 4. CDR3 in DNA: TGTGCCAGCAGCTCCGGGACAGATTCCTACAATGAGCAGTTCTTC. Its protein is CASSSGTDSYNEQFF.